A single sample is the source of the 25 T cell receptor beta chains below, sequenced in a study of T-cell memory formation after mild COVID-19. Each CDR3 protein gets one entry after TCRdb re-called the 5' RACE reads with MiXCR. The sample records under 110,000 distinct CDR3 sequences, 17% being singletons. Material: PBMCs or a T cell subset sorted from them (not recorded which). The receptors shown here come from an adult woman who had mild COVID-19 (a few samples of this study predate the infection). Cell type and time point are not known.

The rearrangement links TRBV7-9 to TRBJ2-5; perhaps D is TRBD1 or TRBD2 (5 bases each). Germline lookup yields CDR1 SEHNR and CDR2 FQNEAQ (reference sequence). The CDR3 is made up of 16 amino acids. V was pared by 5 bases and J by 5 bases, with 21 bases between. CDR3 sequence: CASSPFPGPSGETQYF. DNA of the CDR3: TGTGCCAGCAGCCCGTTTCCGGGACCCTCAGGGGAGACCCAGTACTTC.

The rearrangement uses TRBV4-2 and TRBJ1-2, with D possibly matching TRBD1 (5 bases). There are 14 residues in the CDR3. Trimming stripped 1 base from V and 8 bases from J, with 14 bases between. Germline loops: CDR1 LGHNA, CDR2 YNFKEQ. CDR3 sequence reads: CASSQVGTDGGYTF. The CDR3 DNA sequence: TGTGCCAGCAGCCAAGTCGGGACGGATGGCGGCTACACCTTC.

There are a few counts of this clonotype. CDR3: CASSLAIGGRGTDTQYF. CDR3 DNA sequence: TGCGCCAGCAGCTTGGCCATTGGGGGGCGCGGCACAGATACGCAGTATTTT. J is TRBJ2-3 and V is TRBV5-1, with D perhaps given as TRBD1 or TRBD2 (6 bases each). The ends were cut back, 0 bases at V and 1 base at J, with 15 bases in the middle. The CDR3 consists of 17 residues. The germline CDR1 and CDR2 sequences are SGHRS and YFSETQ.

The chain couples TRBV6-1 to TRBJ1-5; TRBD1 aligns across 8 bases. The germline V gene has CDR1 MNHNS and CDR2 SASEGT. V shed 6 bases and J 7 bases; nucleotides not matched to a gene: 5. The CDR3 is 13 residues long. The CDR3 spells CASSLQGGQPQHF. CDR3 sequence (DNA): TGTGCCAGCAGCTTACAGGGGGGGCAGCCCCAGCATTTT.

The sample holds a few counts of this clonotype. This sequence joins TRBV10-3 and TRBJ2-5, with D tentatively TRBD1 (6 bases). This CDR3 contains 13 residues. V dropped 4 bases and J dropped 5 bases, with 11 bases sitting between them. Germline loops: CDR1 ENHRY, CDR2 SYGVKD. The CDR3 loop reads CAISGGQAETQYF. CDR3 coding DNA: TGTGCCATCAGTGGGGGGCAGGCGGAGACCCAGTACTTC.

The chain is built from TRBV7-9 and TRBJ2-5; tentatively, D is TRBD2 (5 bases). The germline V gene has CDR1 SEHNR and CDR2 FQNEAQ (reference sequence). This CDR3 spans 17 amino acids. Trimming shortened V by 5 bases and J by 3 bases, and 22 bases separated the two germline ends. The CDR3 is CASSAYGRAPFKETQYF. The CDR3 DNA is TGTGCCAGCAGCGCCTATGGGCGGGCCCCGTTTAAAGAGACCCAGTACTTC. Combining the CDR3 with reference TRBV7-9 and TRBJ2-5 gives the whole variable domain DTGVSQNPRHKITKRGQNVTFRCDPISEHNRLYWYRQTLGQGPEFLTYFQNEAQLEKSRLLSDRFSAERPKGSFSTLEIQRTEQGDSAMYLCASSAYGRAPFKETQYFGPGTRLLVL.

The chain couples TRBV9 to TRBJ1-4; 9 positions agree with TRBD1. This CDR3 is 19 amino acids long. The V gene's germline CDR1 is SGDLS and CDR2 YYNGEE. The junction had 9 bases not matched to a gene; V was cut back by 0 bases and J by 0 bases. This CDR3 reads CASSVARQGGLSTNEKLFF. The CDR3 region has the DNA TGTGCCAGCAGCGTAGCTCGACAGGGGGGGTTATCAACTAATGAAAAACTGTTTTTT. Supplemented by reference TRBV9 and TRBJ1-4, the full variable domain reads DSGVTQTPKHLITATGQRVTLRCSPRSGDLSVYWYQQSLDQGLQFLIQYYNGEERAKGNILERFSAQQFPDLHSELNLSSLELGDSALYFCASSVARQGGLSTNEKLFFGSGTQLSVL.

The chain links TRBV12-3 or TRBV12-4 to TRBJ1-2, with D possibly matching TRBD1 (6 bases). The CDR3 totals 14 residues. V was shortened by 7 bases and J by 7 bases, with 19 bases between the two germline ends. The CDR3 protein is CASTTSGGAVGYTF. CDR3 bases: TGTGCCAGCACCACCTCGGGGGGGGCGGTTGGCTACACCTTC.

This clonotype turned up a few times. The chain joins TRBV4-2 to TRBJ2-1, with 10 bases fitting TRBD1. The germline gives CDR1 LGHNA, CDR2 YNFKEQ. The CDR3 is 14 amino acids. Unmatched junction bases numbered 3, after V lost 4 bases and J lost 6 bases. The CDR3 sequence: CASSRGTGANEQFF. In nucleotides, the CDR3 is TGTGCCAGCAGCCGCGGGACAGGGGCCAATGAGCAGTTCTTC.

The genes are TRBV9 and TRBJ2-5; D might be TRBD1 (5 bases). V lost 3 bases to trimming and J lost 5 bases, with 14 bases between them. CDR1 SGDLS and CDR2 YYNGEE come from the germline V gene. The CDR3 runs 14 residues. The CDR3 region is CASSDQVGRETQYF. CDR3 coding DNA: TGTGCCAGCAGCGATCAGGTGGGGCGCGAGACCCAGTACTTC.

The V call is TRBV4-1, the J call TRBJ1-2; D is unresolved. There are 19 residues in the CDR3. The germline CDR1 and CDR2 sequences are MGHRA and YSYEKL. Trimming cost V 0 bases and J 0 bases, with 20 bases left between them. The CDR3 DNA reads TGCGCCAGCAGCCAAGAGGAGTCAGAGCATCCTTCCCCTAACTATGGCTACACCTTC. Its protein product is CASSQEESEHPSPNYGYTF.

The rearrangement joins TRBV20-1 to TRBJ2-7; TRBD1 might be the D (6 bases). The germline V gene has CDR1 DFQATT and CDR2 SNEGSKA (reference sequence). The CDR3 contains 14 residues. Trimming cost V 6 bases and J 0 bases, with 15 bases left between them. CDR3 sequence reads: CSADDRRSSYEQYF. The CDR3 bases are TGCAGTGCCGACGACAGGAGGAGCTCCTACGAGCAGTACTTC.

This clonotype turned up a few times. V is TRBV6-6 and J is TRBJ1-4; D not resolved. The CDR3 covers 14 residues. Trimming left V 4 bases short and J 6 bases short, with 12 bases between. Germline CDR1 is MNHNY and CDR2 is SVGAGI (reference sequence). The CDR3 loop reads CASSFSLTDEKLFF. The CDR3 bases are TGTGCCAGCAGTTTCTCCCTCACAGATGAAAAACTGTTTTTT.

V gene TRBV11-1 combines with J gene TRBJ2-7; TRBD2 matches 13 bases. The CDR3 has 16 residues. Germline V gene sequence: CDR1 SGHAT, CDR2 FQDESV (reference sequence). J was trimmed by 2 bases and V by 5 bases; bases with no gene match: 6. The CDR3 protein is CASSSGLAGDPYEQYF. In nucleotides, the CDR3 is TGTGCCAGCAGCAGTGGACTAGCGGGGGACCCCTACGAGCAGTACTTC.

This clonotype was seen at least ten times. The chain employs TRBV3-1 and TRBJ1-5; a possible D gene is TRBD1 (6 bases). The CDR3 consists of 16 residues. Trimming removed 3 bases at V and 0 bases at J, with 12 bases between. Per the germline V gene, CDR1 is LGHDT and CDR2 is YNNKEL (reference sequence). CDR3 sequence: CASSQRTEYSNQPQHF. The CDR3, as DNA: TGTGCCAGCAGCCAGCGGACAGAGTATAGCAATCAGCCCCAGCATTTT.

This clonotype appeared a few times. The chain employs TRBV2 and TRBJ1-5; 11 positions agree with TRBD1. V was pared by 6 bases and J by 7 bases, with 5 bases of the junction left unmatched. Germline V gene data show CDR1 as SNHLY and CDR2 as FYNNEI. The CDR3 extends over 14 amino acids. Here the CDR3 reads CASSWDRGEQPQHF. The CDR3 DNA reads as TGTGCCAGCAGCTGGGACAGGGGGGAGCAGCCCCAGCATTTT.

This clonotype was found a few times. The chain uses TRBV5-1 and TRBJ1-2; perhaps TRBD1 as D (5 bases). The V gene lost 0 bases and the J gene lost 7 bases, with 7 bases spanning the gap. CDR1 SGHRS and CDR2 YFSETQ come from the germline V gene. The CDR3 spans 12 residues. CDR3 residues: CASSLGDGGYTF. CDR3 DNA: TGCGCCAGCAGCTTGGGGGACGGTGGCTACACCTTC.

In regard to this clonotype: A much more abundant neighbour one base away suggests this may be a read error. V gene TRBV5-1 combines with J gene TRBJ1-1; D remains unclear. Germline V gene lookup returns CDR1 SGHRS and CDR2 YFSETQ. The CDR3 is made up of 13 amino acids. Deletions cut 9 bases from V and 4 bases from J, with 16 bases between. The CDR3 region has the DNA TGCGCCAACACCCCCGGGGTAGGCACTGAAGCTTTCTTT. This translates into CANTPGVGTEAFF.

The rearrangement links TRBV27 to TRBJ2-7; 8 positions match TRBD1. CDR1 and CDR2 from the germline V gene are MNHEY and SMNVEV (reference sequence). The CDR3 length is 13 residues. J gave up 3 bases and V 6 bases, and 4 bases lay outside the gene matches. The CDR3 coding sequence is TGTGCCAGCAGGTACAGGGGGAACTACGAGCAGTACTTC. Encoded protein: CASRYRGNYEQYF.

This clonotype has a handful of counts. The chain uses TRBV7-9 and TRBJ2-1, with no clear D. This CDR3 comprises 16 residues. Germline CDR1 and CDR2: SEHNR and FQNEAQ (reference sequence). Trimming left V 2 bases short and J 3 bases short, with 14 bases between. In DNA, the CDR3 is TGTGCCAGCAGCTTACTGCTGGTTTCTTTCTACAATGAGCAGTTCTTC. As protein: CASSLLLVSFYNEQFF.

This clonotype came up a few times. CDR3 protein: CASSVGTELYEQYF. The CDR3 nucleotides read TGTGCCAGCAGCGTAGGGACAGAACTTTACGAGCAGTACTTC. The genes are TRBV9 and TRBJ2-7, with D maybe TRBD1 (6 bases). The CDR3 spans 14 residues. The V end was cut by 0 bases, the J end by 4 bases, with 11 bases between. In germline, CDR1 is SGDLS, CDR2 YYNGEE.

V gene TRBV4-2 combines with J gene TRBJ2-3; TRBD2 matches at 7 bases. The CDR3 is made up of 16 amino acids. The V and J ends lost 1 base and 0 bases, in that order; junction bases with no gene match: 4. The germline V gene has CDR1 LGHNA and CDR2 YNFKEQ. In nucleotides, the CDR3 is TGTGCCAGCAGCCAAGCCCTAGCGGACAGCACAGATACGCAGTATTTT. Residues: CASSQALADSTDTQYF.

This clonotype was picked up a small number of times. This chain joins TRBV15 and TRBJ2-7, with D unresolved. Germline V gene lookup returns CDR1 LNHNV and CDR2 YYDKDF (reference sequence). This CDR3 is built from 13 residues. Trimming shortened V by 3 bases and J by 6 bases, and 12 bases separated the two germline ends. The CDR3 loop is CATSRAQVFEQYF. CDR3 DNA: TGTGCCACCAGCAGGGCTCAGGTGTTCGAGCAGTACTTC.

CDR3 amino acids: CASSPLGGGRLEQYF. The CDR3 bases are TGTGCCAGCAGCCCCCTGGGCGGAGGCCGCCTCGAGCAGTACTTC. This chain connects TRBV5-6 to TRBJ2-7; D might be TRBD2 (5 bases). CDR3 length: 15 amino acids. Per the germline V gene, CDR1 is SGHDT and CDR2 is YYEEEE. With 4 bases removed from V and 6 bases from J, the gap between germline ends came to 20 bases.

The chain is built from TRBV20-1 and TRBJ2-3, with a possible D match to TRBD1 (6 bases). The CDR3 is made up of 13 amino acids. Germline CDR1 is DFQATT and CDR2 is SNEGSKA (reference sequence). Trimming stripped 2 bases from V and 3 bases from J, with 9 bases between. Here the CDR3 reads CSARRGGTDTQYF. DNA for the CDR3: TGCAGTGCTAGAAGAGGGGGAACAGATACGCAGTATTTT.